The 16 T cell receptor beta chains given below trace back to one sample, sequenced in a study of T cells in Graves' hyperthyroidism and ophthalmopathy. Researchers amplified the TCR beta CDR3 regions from RNA transcripts. HTBI primers were the set used in a first-round RT-PCR of the TCR CDR3. Using its own MiXCR run on the multiplex PCR reads, TCRdb lists one record per CDR3 protein. Of roughly 840,000 distinct CDR3 sequences in the sample, roughly 40% are singletons; the top ten hold about 9%. The sequenced material came from blood. These receptors were obtained from a man between 18 and 35 years old with Graves' hyperthyroidism.

This clonotype was detected a few times. The J gene is TRBJ2-1, the V gene TRBV9; TRBD2 matches at 10 bases. The CDR3 runs to 16 residues. V shed 4 bases, J shed 2 bases, and the junction held 6 bases outside the gene matches. Germline V gene sequence: CDR1 SGDLS, CDR2 YYNGEE. CDR3 protein: CASSPWTSGTYNEQFF. Here the CDR3 DNA reads TGTGCCAGCAGCCCCTGGACTAGCGGTACCTACAATGAGCAGTTCTTC.

This clonotype was seen a single time. A much more abundant neighbour one base away suggests this may be a read error. V gene TRBV9 combines with J gene TRBJ1-1; TRBD1 agrees at 7 bases. CDR3 length: 15 residues. V shed 7 bases, J shed 4 bases, and the junction held 13 bases outside the gene matches. CDR1 is SGDLS and CDR2 is YYNGEE in the germline V gene. CDR3: CASGAPDRLATEAFF. The CDR3 DNA reads as TGTGCCAGCGGCGCGCCGGACAGGTTGGCCACTGAAGCTTTCTTT. Based on the CDR3 plus reference TRBV9 and TRBJ1-1, the full variable domain is DSGVTQTPKHLITATGQRVTLRCSPRSGDLSVYWYQQSLDQGLQFLIQYYNGEERAKGNILERFSAQQFPDLHSELNLSSLELGDSALYFCASGAPDRLATEAFFGQGTRLTVV.

This clonotype was seen ten or more times. The chain carries TRBV2 and TRBJ1-5; D uncertain. This CDR3 has 13 amino acids. Trimming removed 3 bases from V and 6 bases from J, with 9 bases in between. CDR1 SNHLY and CDR2 FYNNEI come from the germline V gene. CDR3 protein: CASSDIFGQPQHF. The CDR3 nucleotides read TGTGCCAGCAGTGACATTTTCGGTCAGCCCCAGCATTTT.

This clonotype was seen ten or more times. This rearrangement joins TRBV13 to TRBJ2-5; D gene uncertain. The V and J ends lost 5 bases and 9 bases respectively, with 16 bases between them. CDR3 length: 13 amino acids. CDR1 PRHDT and CDR2 FYEKMQ come from the germline V gene (reference sequence). This chain's CDR3 is CASSQVTARAQYF. CDR3 DNA: TGTGCCAGCAGCCAGGTGACGGCTCGGGCCCAGTACTTC. Based on the CDR3 plus reference TRBV13 and TRBJ2-5, the full variable domain is AAGVIQSPRHLIKEKRETATLKCYPIPRHDTVYWYQQGPGQDPQFLISFYEKMQSDKGSIPDRFSAQQFSDYHSELNMSSLELGDSALYFCASSQVTARAQYFGPGTRLLVL.

This clonotype was seen ten or more times. The V call is TRBV20-1, the J call TRBJ1-1; D ambiguous. Trimming shortened V by 3 bases and J by 1 base, and 3 bases separated the two germline ends. In germline, CDR1 is DFQATT, CDR2 SNEGSKA (reference sequence). This CDR3 spans 11 amino acids. CDR3 residues: CSASKNTEAFF. CDR3 bases: TGCAGTGCTAGTAAGAACACTGAAGCTTTCTTT.

This clonotype occurred many times. The chain recombines TRBV12-3 or TRBV12-4 with TRBJ1-1; D remains ambiguous. V was shortened by 6 bases and J by 10 bases, with 15 bases between the two germline ends. The CDR3 sequence is 12 residues long. DNA for the CDR3: TGTGCCAGCAGGTCGGTGGAGCGCGTAGCTTTCTTT. Translation gives CASRSVERVAFF.

On this clonotype itself: It is likely a read error, because the conserved phenylalanine at the end of the CDR3 is missing. CDR3 bases: TGTGCCAGCAGCTTAGATCCCGTTAGCTCCTACGAGCAGTACTCC. Translation: CASSLDPVSSYEQYS. The rearrangement joins TRBV7-9 to TRBJ2-7; no clear D gene. Looked up from germline, CDR1 is SEHNR and CDR2 is FQNEAQ (reference sequence). V shed 1 base and J shed 0 bases, with 10 bases lying between them. The CDR3 has 15 residues.

This sequence joins TRBV6-2 or TRBV6-3 and TRBJ2-7; no definite D call. CDR1 MNHEY and CDR2 SVGEGT come from the germline V gene. CDR3 size: 12 residues. V was shortened by 2 bases and J by 6 bases, with 8 bases between the two germline ends. CDR3 bases: TGTGCCAGCAGTTACCCCCTCCTCGAGCAGTACTTC. Protein product: CASSYPLLEQYF.

Only one count was recorded for this clonotype. At one end, the junction sequence differs from germline, possibly due to a read error. The CDR3 sequence is CASSFEAGGNFDSYEQYF. CDR3 sequence (DNA): TGCGCCAGCAGTTTCGAGGCGGGAGGGAATTTTGATTCCTACGAGCAGTACTTC. The J gene is TRBJ2-7, the V gene TRBV12-3 or TRBV12-4, with 9 bases aligning to TRBD2. The CDR3 extends over 18 amino acids.

The rearrangement uses TRBV5-1 and TRBJ2-7; 10 bases fit TRBD1. Germline-derived CDR1 and CDR2 are SGHRS and YFSETQ. V lost 4 bases, J lost 4 bases, and 8 bases stayed unmatched. The CDR3 length is 15 residues. The chain's CDR3 is CASSHPTGGKYEQYF. The CDR3 DNA reads TGCGCCAGCAGCCACCCGACAGGGGGCAAATACGAGCAGTACTTC.

In the case of this clonotype: The junction departs from the called germline gene at one end, perhaps through a read error. The genes are TRBV5-1 and TRBJ1-5, with TRBD1 matching over 7 bases. The CDR3 covers 15 residues. Germline V gene data show CDR1 as SGHRS and CDR2 as YFSETQ. CDR3 nucleotides: TGTGCCAGCAGCTTCCGGGACAGACTTAATCAGCCCCAGCATTTT. Encoded protein: CASSFRDRLNQPQHF.

This clonotype was observed many times. The chain couples TRBV7-2 to TRBJ2-7; TRBD2 aligns across 11 bases. V lost 5 bases and J lost 2; bases outside the gene matches: 2. Germline V gene lookup returns CDR1 SGHTA and CDR2 FQGNSA. This CDR3 is built from 14 residues. The chain's CDR3 is CASSQTSGTYEQYF. CDR3 nucleotide sequence: TGTGCCAGCAGCCAGACTAGCGGGACCTACGAGCAGTACTTC. Full variable domain (rest looked up from reference TRBV7-2 and TRBJ2-7): GAGVSQSPSNKVTEKGKDVELRCDPISGHTALYWYRQSLGQGLEFLIYFQGNSAPDKSGLPSDRFSAERTGGSVSTLTIQRTQQEDSAVYLCASSQTSGTYEQYFGPGTRLTVT.

This clonotype was seen only a few times. A read error may produce the germline difference seen at one junction end. The chain employs TRBV9 and TRBJ1-2; D perhaps matches TRBD1 (5 bases). This CDR3 is 16 amino acids long. Germline CDR1 reads SGDLS; CDR2 reads YYNGEE. CDR3 bases: TGTGCCAGCAGAGTAGGGGTCAGAGCTGATAACTATGGCTACACCTTC. It translates to CASRVGVRADNYGYTF.

This clonotype was counted a single time. The chain links TRBV25-1 to TRBJ1-2, with unresolved D. The germline V gene encodes CDR1 MGHDK and CDR2 SYGVNS. The CDR3 is 14 amino acids. With 7 bases removed from V and 2 bases from J, the gap between germline ends came to 14 bases. CDR3 amino acids: CASTGLGINYGYTF. CDR3 in DNA: TGTGCCAGCACCGGACTGGGGATAAACTATGGCTACACCTTC.

This clonotype was observed a single time. This may be a read error, as it is one base from a much larger clone. V and J are TRBV15 and TRBJ1-6; D gene uncertain. V lost 4 bases, J lost 7 bases, and 14 bases lay in between. Germline values: CDR1 LNHNV, CDR2 YYDKDF (reference sequence). CDR3 size: 15 residues. CDR3 sequence reads: CATSTPPGWNSPLHF. Written as DNA, the CDR3 is TGTGCCACCAGCACCCCTCCGGGGTGGAATTCACCCCTCCACTTT.

There are a few counts of this clonotype. The J gene is TRBJ1-2, the V gene TRBV5-6; no firm D call. Trimming cost V 4 bases and J 0 bases, with 13 bases left between them. The CDR3 is 15 residues long. The germline V gene has CDR1 SGHDT and CDR2 YYEEEE. CDR3 sequence: CASSPRESANYGYTF. The CDR3 coding sequence is TGTGCCAGCAGCCCGCGGGAGTCCGCTAACTATGGCTACACCTTC.